This section outlines one T cell receptor (beta chain) sequence together with its context. The record originates from a study of technical replicates of blood from four donors. V was cut by 1 base and J by 1 base, with 14 bases left in between. The CDR3 loop spans 17 amino acids. Germline V gene sequence: CDR1 MNHEY, CDR2 SMNVEV (reference sequence). Clones were read by immunoSEQ multiplex PCR, and TCRdb kept only the in-frame ones, dropping some. The sample has tens of thousands of clones; about 95% are singletons. The TCR sequence derives from a human donor in good health. The material sequenced was T cells isolated from PBMCs. V usage is TRBV27 and J usage is TRBJ1-5; D is possibly TRBD1 (6 bases). CDR3 coding DNA: TGTGCCAGCAGTTTATTCAACCCAACAGGGAGCAATCAGCCCCAGCATTTT. Protein sequence: CASSLFNPTGSNQPQHF.